The present entry profiles one TCR beta chain with its context. There is no known antigen for this receptor. No much larger clonotype is one base removed from it; base qualities were not supplied. The data stem from a study of blood T cell repertoires in COVID-19 (TCRdb year 2020). Study-level background: Collaborator samples came from the United States, Italy and Spain and covered acute and convalescent phases of COVID-19. The material from the prospective study consisted of cDNA or gDNA derived from T cells, B-cell-depleted T cells, or PBMCs. Deeply sampled blood TCRbeta repertoires from subjects exposed to, actively infected with, or recovered from COVID-19 were included in the dataset. The repertoires were made available in a free public database intended to serve as a resource for research on the immune response to SARS-CoV-2. The samples were drawn from two sources: the first 160 participants of the ongoing ImmuneRACE study, and over 950 subjects contributed by 6 global collaborators. A de-identified subject ID, COVID-19 status, age in years and sex were almost always included in the sample metadata. Where HLA class I and class II types were available, the types were taken from metadata supplied by the sample provider, not from assay-based typing. Results the study describes overall, beyond this receptor: The quantity of clinical and demographic metadata differed by source and by participant and was supplied without curation.

Collaborating institutions collected whole blood in K2EDTA tubes following their own protocols. Collaborator samples were shipped for TCRbeta analysis as frozen whole blood, isolated PBMCs, or DNA extracted from either sample type. TCRbeta CDR3 regions were amplified from genomic DNA using the immunoSEQ Assay, a bias-controlled multiplex PCR. The authors processed their data as follows. The number of nucleated cells in each sample was estimated from the amplification of reference gene primers within the assay. To quantify the absolute abundance of each unique TCRbeta CDR3 rearrangement, sequence reads were collapsed and filtered. For each sample, productive Simpson clonality was calculated by taking the square root of Simpson's diversity index across productive rearrangements. The immuneACCESS repertoire file appears here via TCRdb, limited to in-frame rearrangements. These files lack a portion of the clones; in checked studies, under half of the deficit traces to unresolved V genes, and the cause of the others is not known. The V and J calls and clone size were taken over from that table, and D and trimming were inferred from the DNA. This sample has more than 200,000 clones in its table, and approximately 90% of those were observed once. The top ten clonotypes cover less than 2% of the sample.

The CDR3, from cysteine to phenylalanine, totals 12 residues. This entry keeps only the CDR3 DNA: 36 bases, framed from base 1. The germline V gene (reference sequence) provides CDR1 SEHNR and CDR2 FQNEAQ. V gives up 2 bases and J gives up 10 bases, and the segment between their germline ends measures 11 bases. Material: peripheral blood. This receptor chain uses TRBV7-9 and TRBJ1-1, with the D gene uncertain. The receptor was derived from a man between 65 and 85 years old with acute or convalescent COVID-19. The CDR3 is CASSLKAAGAFF. The DNA is as follows: TGTGCCAGCAGCTTAAAGGCCGCAGGAGCTTTCTTT.